A selection of T cell receptor beta chains follows, all from one sample in a study of T cells in Graves' hyperthyroidism and ophthalmopathy. One entry per CDR3 protein, called by TCRdb with MiXCR from the multiplex PCR reads. The sample has around 350,000 distinct CDR3 sequences; about 20% are singletons. Input material: blood. Receptors were obtained from a young woman with Graves' hyperthyroidism. Each CDR3 is given without its conserved first and last residue.

>TRBV18
ASSPLAGGNTEAF
>TRBV6-1
ASSAPPGQSSYEQY
>TRBV7-2
ASSLVPGGYQETQY
>TRBV10-3
AISESSWDSGTEAF
>TRBV7-9
ASNTRGRVSERRV
>TRBV4-1
ASSQPLRGANYGYT
>TRBV6-1
ASSPTENAEAF
>TRBV20-1
SAWDRNYGYT
>TRBV6-1
ASSEDSYNEQF
>TRBV12-3/TRBV12-4
ASSFRRCEQY
>TRBV19
ASTDREQRGYT
>TRBV5-5
ASSGDLNRETQY
>TRBV6-1
ASSEDRGSTFNTEAF
>TRBV5-1
ASSLRATKGTGELF
>TRBV7-8
ASSTSLFYGSNQPQH
>TRBV29-1
SVEGSYRDRHEQY
>TRBV6-4
ASSDNTGELF
>TRBV12-3/TRBV12-4
ASNFWGNTEAF
>TRBV7-3
ASSEVISNQPQH
>TRBV12-3/TRBV12-4
ASSPDSGNTIY
>TRBV5-6
ASSGDRGQDEAF
>TRBV7-9
ASSSTTGFYGYT
>TRBV30
AWRGQMYEQY
>TRBV14
ASSQDPYYKPGLAGGTYEQY
>TRBV24-1
ATSLGGRRETQY
>TRBV9
ASGPGNYGYT
>TRBV28
ASSSPLDKSGYT
>TRBV5-5
ASSLDVEDIQY
>TRBV24-1
ATSEPGTVIEQF
>TRBV2
ASSAGIGTEAF
>TRBV6-4
ASSGTSEHGELF
>TRBV11-1
ASSYTGTGDYT
>TRBV20-1
SATGTGPETQY
>TRBV15
ATGEGMNQPQH
>TRBV4-1
ASSLHYSLDRGEGYT
>TRBV20-1
SALSPVRTGELF
>TRBV6-1
ASGSGAGNQPQH
>TRBV29-1
SVGNRVEGYT
>TRBV4-1
ASSQHGTGRETQY
>TRBV20-1
SARAGPGYGYT
>TRBV6-1
ASSEAVRRGNTEAF
>TRBV6-1
ASEPRDAYSYEQY